This TCR beta chain was recovered during a study of blood T cell repertoires in COVID-19. The overall study: Spain, Italy and the United States supplied samples that represented acute and convalescent COVID-19. T cells, B-cell-depleted T cells, or PBMCs provided the cDNA or gDNA that served as material.

The CDR3 has 14 residues. Germline V gene lookup returns CDR1 MDHEN and CDR2 SYDVKM. Trimming took 4 bases from V and 2 from J; bases not matched to a gene: 4. In the authors' methods: Reference gene primer amplification gave estimated nucleated cell counts. Clones were read by immunoSEQ multiplex PCR, and TCRdb kept only the in-frame ones, dropping some. V, J and clone size are taken as reported in that table, and D and trimming were inferred from the DNA itself. The table lists 160,000 or so clones, just under 80% of them singletons, with more than 11% in the top ten. The chain employs TRBV28 and TRBJ2-7, with 8 bases fitting TRBD1. The sequence came from a woman older than 75 with acute or convalescent COVID-19. The sequencing sample was made of peripheral blood. CDR3 loop: CASSSGDRTYEQYF. In nucleotides, the CDR3 is TGTGCCAGCAGTTCCGGGGACAGGACCTACGAGCAGTACTTC. The full variable domain, completed using reference TRBV28 and TRBJ2-7, is DVKVTQSSRYLVKRTGEKVFLECVQDMDHENMFWYRQDPGLGLRLIYFSYDVKMKEKGDIPEGYSVSREKKERFSLILESASTNQTSMYLCASSSGDRTYEQYFGPGTRLTVT.